These 32 T cell receptor beta chains came from one sample sequenced in a study of CD8+ T cells in alopecia areata. Reverse transcribed after extraction, RNA yielded cDNA as the sequencing template. The data were produced by immunoSEQ multiplex PCR, yet TCRdb's version contains in-frame clones alone and is incomplete. The sample lists some 150,000 clones; around 50% were seen once. Sample: CD8+ T cells sorted from blood, taken at week 0. Receptor source: a human donor with alopecia areata.

This chain uses TRBV29-1 with TRBJ2-7; a possible D gene is TRBD1 (6 bases). The germline CDR1 and CDR2 sequences are SQVTM and ANQGSEA. Trimming removed 6 bases at V and 1 base at J, with 16 bases between. The CDR3 is 14 amino acids. This chain's CDR3 is CSVLTGKISYEQYF. The CDR3 region has the DNA TGCAGCGTGCTGACAGGAAAAATTTCCTACGAGCAGTACTTC.

This chain uses TRBV13 with TRBJ2-3; D call uncertain. V was cut by 5 bases and J by 2 bases, with 5 bases left in between. The CDR3 loop spans 12 amino acids. In germline, CDR1 is PRHDT, CDR2 FYEKMQ (reference sequence). The CDR3 is CASSLTTDTQYF. The CDR3 DNA follows: TGTGCCAGCAGCCTAACCACAGATACGCAGTATTTT.

The table lists this clone with a few counts. This chain connects TRBV4-3 to TRBJ1-1, with D unclear. CDR1 is LGHNA, CDR2 YSLEER, per germline. With 0 bases removed from V and 1 base from J, the gap between germline ends came to 9 bases. This CDR3 has 15 amino acids. The CDR3 DNA reads TGCGCCAGCAGCCAAGATCAGGAGGGGAACACTGAAGCTTTCTTT. Protein: CASSQDQEGNTEAFF.

J is TRBJ2-3 and V is TRBV4-3, with D perhaps matching TRBD2 (5 bases). V lost 3 bases, J lost 2 bases, and 9 bases lay in between. The length of the CDR3 is 14 residues. The germline V gene has CDR1 LGHNA and CDR2 YSLEER. CDR3 residues: CASSQDSYTDTQYF. The CDR3 DNA is TGCGCCAGCAGCCAGGACTCCTACACAGATACGCAGTATTTT.

The chain couples TRBV4-3 to TRBJ1-1; D gene uncertain. Germline V gives CDR1 LGHNA, CDR2 YSLEER. Trimming removed 1 base at V and 3 bases at J, with 6 bases between. This CDR3 spans 13 amino acids. This CDR3 is CASSQGVYTEAFF. As DNA, the CDR3 is TGCGCCAGCAGCCAAGGGGTGTACACTGAAGCTTTCTTT.

J is TRBJ1-5 and V is TRBV6-5, with 8 positions matching TRBD1. V shed 6 bases, J shed 7 bases, and the junction held 2 bases outside the gene matches. Germline V gene data show CDR1 as MNHEY and CDR2 as SVGAGI. This CDR3 spans 12 amino acids. Here the CDR3 reads CASSGQGQPQHF. The CDR3 DNA sequence: TGTGCCAGCAGCGGACAGGGACAGCCCCAGCATTTT.

The CDR3 DNA reads TGCGCCAGCAGCTCAGGACAGGGAAATGAAAAACTGTTTTTT. It translates to CASSSGQGNEKLFF. The J gene is TRBJ1-4, the V gene TRBV5-1, with TRBD1 identical over 8 bases. The CDR3 consists of 14 residues. Germline V CDR1 and CDR2: SGHRS, YFSETQ. Germline trimming cut 3 bases from V and 5 bases from J; bases unmatched to any gene: 3.

This rearrangement joins TRBV28 to TRBJ1-2, with TRBD1 as a possible D gene (5 bases). The germline gives CDR1 MDHEN, CDR2 SYDVKM. The V end was cut by 4 bases, the J end by 6 bases, with 18 bases between. The CDR3 runs 15 residues. The DNA for the CDR3 is TGTGCCAGCAGTTACGCCGGGACGCCGAGGGATGGCTACACCTTC. Translation: CASSYAGTPRDGYTF.

This clone has only a few counts. The chain combines TRBV30 with TRBJ1-2; 8 positions agree with TRBD1. Germline CDR1 is GTSNPN and CDR2 is SVGIG (reference sequence). The CDR3 has 11 residues. V gave up 3 bases and J gave up 7 bases; unmatched junction bases: 1. The CDR3 is CAWSDRGGYTF. CDR3 sequence (DNA): TGTGCCTGGAGCGACAGGGGTGGCTACACCTTC. The variable domain in full, completed from reference TRBV30 and TRBJ1-2, reads SQTIHQWPATLVQPVGSPLSLECTVEGTSNPNLYWYRQAAGRGLQLLFYSVGIGQISSEVPQNLSASRPQDRQFILSSKKLLLSDSGFYLCAWSDRGGYTFGSGTRLTVV.

This clone was detected a few times. The chain joins TRBV19 to TRBJ1-1; tentatively, D is TRBD1 (6 bases). V was trimmed by 6 bases and J by 8 bases, leaving 16 bases between them. CDR3 length: 13 residues. Germline V gene sequence: CDR1 LNHDA, CDR2 SQIVND (reference sequence). The CDR3: CASSLNGDIEAFF. Written as DNA, the CDR3 is TGTGCCAGTAGCCTAAATGGGGACATCGAAGCTTTCTTT.

The V and J genes are TRBV25-1 and TRBJ2-1; D is unresolved. V was shortened by 6 bases and J by 7 bases, with 4 bases between the two germline ends. The length of the CDR3 is 10 residues. Germline CDR1 is MGHDK and CDR2 is SYGVNS. This chain's CDR3 is CASRGNEQFF. As DNA, the CDR3 is TGTGCCAGCAGAGGGAATGAGCAGTTCTTC.

This clone came up a few times. The CDR3 protein is CASSESGVPQPQHF. CDR3 nucleotide sequence: TGTGCCAGCAGTGAATCAGGGGTGCCTCAGCCCCAGCATTTT. This chain joins TRBV25-1 and TRBJ1-5, with TRBD1 as a possible D gene (6 bases). The CDR3 contains 14 residues. Germline CDR1 MGHDK, CDR2 SYGVNS. V was clipped by 1 base and J by 6 bases, with 10 bases between them.

The rearrangement joins TRBV5-6 to TRBJ1-1; a possible D gene is TRBD1 (5 bases). CDR3 size: 13 residues. V lost 2 bases and J 6 bases, leaving 11 bases between the germline ends. The germline V gene has CDR1 SGHDT and CDR2 YYEEEE. The CDR3 region is CASSLGRGAEAFF. CDR3 nucleotides: TGTGCCAGCAGCTTAGGGAGGGGCGCTGAAGCTTTCTTT. Filled out from reference TRBV5-6 and TRBJ1-1, the complete variable domain reads DAGVTQSPTHLIKTRGQQVTLRCSPKSGHDTVSWYQQALGQGPQFIFQYYEEEERQRGNFPDRFSGHQFPNYSSELNVNALLLGDSALYLCASSLGRGAEAFFGQGTRLTVV.

The table lists this clone with a few counts. The genes are TRBV13 and TRBJ2-3; tentatively, D is TRBD2 (5 bases). Germline V CDR1 and CDR2: PRHDT, FYEKMQ (reference sequence). The ends were cut back, 5 bases at V and 1 base at J, with 10 bases in the middle. The CDR3 loop spans 14 amino acids. CDR3 protein: CASSLAGGTDTQYF. CDR3 bases: TGTGCCAGCAGCCTAGCCGGAGGCACAGATACGCAGTATTTT. Full variable domain (remainder filled in from reference TRBV13 and TRBJ2-3): AAGVIQSPRHLIKEKRETATLKCYPIPRHDTVYWYQQGPGQDPQFLISFYEKMQSDKGSIPDRFSAQQFSDYHSELNMSSLELGDSALYFCASSLAGGTDTQYFGPGTRLTVL.

This clone has more than one count but fewer than ten. The chain employs TRBV2 and TRBJ1-5; tentatively, D is TRBD1 (5 bases). The CDR3 runs to 15 residues. Germline-derived CDR1 and CDR2 are SNHLY and FYNNEI. Trimming shortened V by 6 bases and J by 1 base, and 13 bases separated the two germline ends. CDR3 region: CASRVGHSSNQPQHF. The CDR3 nucleotides read TGTGCCAGCAGAGTTGGACATTCCAGCAATCAGCCCCAGCATTTT.

The rearrangement joins TRBV30 to TRBJ1-2, with a weak D call TRBD1 (6 bases). V dropped 3 bases and J dropped 6 bases, with 17 bases sitting between them. Looked up from germline, CDR1 is GTSNPN and CDR2 is SVGIG (reference sequence). CDR3 size: 14 residues. The CDR3 sequence is CAWSPGDRRDGYTF. In DNA, the CDR3 is TGTGCCTGGAGCCCAGGCGACAGGAGAGATGGCTACACCTTC. The full variable domain, its missing parts supplied by reference TRBV30 and TRBJ1-2, is SQTIHQWPATLVQPVGSPLSLECTVEGTSNPNLYWYRQAAGRGLQLLFYSVGIGQISSEVPQNLSASRPQDRQFILSSKKLLLSDSGFYLCAWSPGDRRDGYTFGSGTRLTVV.

This chain connects TRBV30 to TRBJ1-5; D is unclear. V lost 1 base, J lost 5 bases, and 9 bases lay in between. CDR1 is GTSNPN, CDR2 SVGIG, per germline (reference sequence). The CDR3 is 13 amino acids. The chain's CDR3 is CAWSDGGYQPQHF. DNA for the CDR3: TGTGCCTGGAGTGACGGCGGGTATCAGCCCCAGCATTTT.

This clone was detected only a few times. The J gene is TRBJ1-1, the V gene TRBV14; the match to TRBD1 covers 9 bases. CDR3 length: 16 residues. Germline CDR1 is SGHDN and CDR2 is FVKESK. V gave up 4 bases and J gave up 4 bases; unmatched junction bases: 10. CDR3 coding DNA: TGTGCCAGCAGCCCTCGACAGGGGGGCGGAAGCACTGAAGCTTTCTTT. It specifies CASSPRQGGGSTEAFF.

The chain combines TRBV9 with TRBJ2-5; 7 bases are shared with TRBD1. Germline V gene sequence: CDR1 SGDLS, CDR2 YYNGEE. Germline trimming cut 3 bases from V and 3 bases from J; bases unmatched to any gene: 11. This CDR3 is built from 16 residues. The CDR3 loop reads CASSEGVRDSEETQYF. In nucleotides, the CDR3 is TGTGCCAGCAGCGAAGGGGTAAGGGACAGTGAAGAGACCCAGTACTTC.

The gene calls are TRBV5-1 and TRBJ2-7, with D possibly being TRBD1 (5 bases). Per germline, CDR1 SGHRS and CDR2 YFSETQ. Between the trimmed V and J ends, which lost 4 bases and 2 bases, there was a span of 13 bases. The CDR3 sequence is 14 residues long. CDR3 sequence reads: CASSAGQGTYEQYF. The CDR3 DNA is TGCGCCAGCAGCGCAGGACAAGGAACCTACGAGCAGTACTTC.

Concerning this clone itself: The same CDR3 is also encoded by other DNA sequences in this sample. V is TRBV29-1 and J is TRBJ2-7; D may be TRBD2 (6 bases). Germline CDR1 and CDR2: SQVTM and ANQGSEA. The V end was cut by 3 bases, the J end by 0 bases, with 9 bases between. This CDR3 is 13 amino acids long. The CDR3, as DNA: TGCAGCGTTGAGGGGGGTGGCTCCTACGAGCAGTACTTC. Translated: CSVEGGGSYEQYF.

J is TRBJ2-1 and V is TRBV29-1; D is possibly TRBD2 (5 bases). This CDR3 region has 18 residues. Germline assignment: CDR1 SQVTM and CDR2 ANQGSEA. Trimming shortened V by 1 base and J by 0 bases, and 19 bases separated the two germline ends. The CDR3 reads CSVEGFLGLRSSYNEQFF. CDR3 DNA: TGCAGCGTTGAAGGATTTTTAGGACTTCGCAGCTCCTACAATGAGCAGTTCTTC.

This clone appeared a single time. V gene TRBV11-2 combines with J gene TRBJ2-2, with D possibly matching TRBD2 (6 bases). This CDR3 has 15 amino acids. The germline gives CDR1 SGHAT, CDR2 FQNNGV. V lost 4 bases and J lost 4, with 13 bases in between. Here the CDR3 reads CASSSSGWGTGELFF. CDR3 nucleotides: TGTGCCAGCAGCTCAAGCGGGTGGGGCACCGGGGAGCTGTTTTTT.

V usage is TRBV27 and J usage is TRBJ1-1, with D possibly being TRBD1 (6 bases). Germline V gene data show CDR1 as MNHEY and CDR2 as SMNVEV (reference sequence). The CDR3 has 14 residues. V was cut by 6 bases and J by 11 bases, with 22 bases left in between. CDR3 bases: TGTGCCAGCAGATCGAGGAGCAGGGGACTTCTCGCTTTCTTT. Its translation is CASRSRSRGLLAFF.

This clone was counted ten times or more. The chain couples TRBV7-3 to TRBJ2-1; 7 bases align to TRBD1. Losses at the gene ends were 2 bases for V and 7 bases for J; bases not matched to a gene: 5. Germline CDR1 reads SGHTA; CDR2 reads FQGTGA. CDR3 length equals 14 residues. CDR3 in amino acids: CASSLGQGENEQFF. DNA of the CDR3: TGTGCCAGCAGCTTAGGGCAGGGGGAGAATGAGCAGTTCTTC.

A remark on this clone: A junction boundary mismatches the germline segment, possibly from a read error. This chain uses TRBV13 with TRBJ1-1; no clear D gene. This CDR3 has 9 residues. The germline V gene has CDR1 PRHDT and CDR2 FYEKMQ (reference sequence). This CDR3 is CASSSPPIF. CDR3 DNA: TGTGCCAGCAGCTCCCCTCCAATCTTT.

V gene TRBV27 combines with J gene TRBJ2-1; D call uncertain. This CDR3 contains 13 residues. V lost 3 bases and J lost 3, with 6 bases in between. Germline V lookup: CDR1 MNHEY, CDR2 SMNVEV (reference sequence). The chain's CDR3 is CASSFASYNEQFF. The DNA of the CDR3 is TGTGCCAGCAGTTTCGCCAGCTACAATGAGCAGTTCTTC.

This clone was seen ten or more times. The chain employs TRBV5-1 and TRBJ2-2; the D gene is possibly TRBD1 (6 bases). The CDR3 runs to 16 residues. Germline CDR1 reads SGHRS; CDR2 reads YFSETQ. V lost 3 bases and J 2 bases, leaving 14 bases between the germline ends. The CDR3 coding sequence is TGCGCCAGCAGCTGGGGACAAACCATAAACACCGGGGAGCTGTTTTTT. The encoded protein is CASSWGQTINTGELFF.

The table lists this clone with a count of one. V gene TRBV5-1 combines with J gene TRBJ2-3; D is uncertain. Trimming left V 2 bases short and J 6 bases short, with 4 bases between. The CDR3 extends over 11 amino acids. In germline, CDR1 is SGHRS, CDR2 YFSETQ. CDR3 protein: CASSFRDTQYF. The DNA for the CDR3 is TGCGCCAGCAGCTTCCGGGATACGCAGTATTTT.

The chain couples TRBV2 to TRBJ1-1, with D hard to call. With 3 bases removed from V and 5 bases from J, the gap between germline ends came to 10 bases. The CDR3 consists of 13 residues. Germline V gene lookup returns CDR1 SNHLY and CDR2 FYNNEI. CDR3 in amino acids: CASSDGGGTEAFF. The DNA of the CDR3 is TGTGCCAGCAGTGATGGCGGAGGGACTGAAGCTTTCTTT.

The rearrangement uses TRBV13 and TRBJ2-7, with D perhaps matching TRBD1 (6 bases). V was trimmed by 2 bases and J by 0 bases, leaving 17 bases between them. Per the germline V gene, CDR1 is PRHDT and CDR2 is FYEKMQ (reference sequence). The CDR3 spans 17 residues. The CDR3 is CASSLFGGGSSSYEQYF. Written as DNA, the CDR3 is TGTGCCAGCAGCTTATTTGGTGGGGGCTCAAGCTCCTACGAGCAGTACTTC.

A note on this clone: Within the sample, other DNA sequences also encode this same CDR3. The V call is TRBV29-1, the J call TRBJ1-2; the D is unclear. The CDR3 sequence is 11 residues long. Trimming shortened V by 3 bases and J by 0 bases, and 2 bases separated the two germline ends. Per the germline V gene, CDR1 is SQVTM and CDR2 is ANQGSEA. CDR3 protein: CSVDPNYGYTF. Here the CDR3 DNA reads TGCAGCGTTGACCCTAACTATGGCTACACCTTC.